This T cell receptor beta chain was sequenced during a study of CD8 T cells in Susac syndrome. CDR1 is SQVTM, CDR2 ANQGSEA, per germline. This CDR3 is 15 amino acids long. Trimming shortened V by 4 bases and J by 5 bases, and 18 bases separated the two germline ends. In its sample, this clonotype was seen once. Those who served as multiple sclerosis controls were treatment-naive patients with stable or active relapsing-remitting disease. Random hexamers were used to reverse transcribe the RNA input (about 0.5 to 1 ug). It was immunoSEQ multiplex PCR that amplified TCR beta CDR3 across 54 Vbeta and 13 Jbeta. TCRdb called the immunoSEQ multiplex PCR reads again in MiXCR, with one record for every CDR3 protein. The sample comprises about 200,000 distinct CDR3 sequences, around 96% of which are singletons, and 0.093% rests with the top ten.

This chain links TRBV29-1 with TRBJ2-1, with a tentative D call TRBD2 (6 bases). This sequence originates from a human donor with multiple sclerosis. Sequencing input: CD4+ T cells from PBMCs. CDR3 protein: CSVVGEVVGHNEQFF. Written as DNA, the CDR3 is TGCAGCGTTGTGGGGGAGGTCGTCGGACACAATGAGCAGTTCTTC.